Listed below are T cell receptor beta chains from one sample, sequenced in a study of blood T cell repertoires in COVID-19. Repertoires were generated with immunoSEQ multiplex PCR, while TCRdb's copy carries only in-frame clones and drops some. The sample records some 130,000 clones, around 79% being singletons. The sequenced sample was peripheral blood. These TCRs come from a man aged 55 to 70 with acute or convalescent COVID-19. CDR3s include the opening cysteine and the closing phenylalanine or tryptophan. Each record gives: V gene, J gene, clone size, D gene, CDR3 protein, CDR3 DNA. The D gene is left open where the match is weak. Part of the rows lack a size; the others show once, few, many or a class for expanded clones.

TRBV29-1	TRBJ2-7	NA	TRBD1	CSAGQGGEQYF	TGCAGCGCAGGACAGGGGGGCGAGCAGTACTTC
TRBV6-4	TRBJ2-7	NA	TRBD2	CASSGPGRGLGFYEQYF	TGTGCCAGCAGTGGCCCTGGACGGGGACTAGGTTTTTACGAGCAGTACTTC
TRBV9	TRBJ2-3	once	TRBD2	CASSVGGLAEDTQYF	TGTGCCAGCAGCGTAGGAGGGCTAGCGGAAGATACGCAGTATTTT
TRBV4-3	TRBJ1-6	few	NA	CASSLAPGNSPLHF	TGCGCCAGCAGCTTAGCCCCGGGGAATTCACCCCTCCACTTT
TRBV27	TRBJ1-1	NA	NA	CASSSLTEAFF	TGTGCCAGCAGTTCCCTCACTGAAGCTTTCTTT
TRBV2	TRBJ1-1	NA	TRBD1	CASSVTGEDTEAFF	TGTGCCAGCAGTGTAACAGGGGAGGACACTGAAGCTTTCTTT
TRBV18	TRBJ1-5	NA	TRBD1	CASSRDRGLDQPQHF	TGTGCCAGCTCACGGGACAGGGGGCTCGATCAGCCCCAGCATTTT
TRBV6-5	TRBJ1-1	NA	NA	CASSYVGVTFF	TGTGCCAGCAGTTACGTCGGGGTAACTTTCTTT
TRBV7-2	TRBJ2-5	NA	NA	CASSLQGLVQETQYF	TGTGCCAGCAGCTTACAGGGGCTGGTCCAAGAGACCCAGTACTTC
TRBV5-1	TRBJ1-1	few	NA	CASSLLRGTEAFF	TGCGCCAGCAGCTTGCTCCGGGGAACTGAAGCTTTCTTT
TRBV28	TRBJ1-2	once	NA	CASRPGPHPYGYTF	TGTGCCAGCAGACCTGGGCCTCACCCCTATGGCTACACCTTC
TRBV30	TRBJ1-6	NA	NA	CAWSVLVGKSPLHF	TGTGCCTGGAGTGTACTTGTCGGGAAATCACCCCTCCACTTT
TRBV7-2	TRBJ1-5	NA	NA	CASSRGEGHSNQPQHF	TGTGCCAGCAGCCGCGGGGAGGGGCATAGCAATCAGCCCCAGCATTTT
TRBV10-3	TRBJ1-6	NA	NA	CAISNTEAINSPLHF	TGTGCCATCAGTAATACTGAGGCGATTAATTCACCCCTCCACTTT
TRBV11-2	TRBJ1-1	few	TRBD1	CASTRLGQSNTEAFF	TGTGCCAGCACCCGTTTGGGACAGTCGAACACTGAAGCTTTCTTT
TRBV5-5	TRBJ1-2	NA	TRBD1	CASSSETGRGYGYTF	TGTGCCAGCAGCTCAGAGACAGGGCGAGGCTATGGCTACACCTTC
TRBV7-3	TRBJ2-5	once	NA	CASSLGLQETQYF	TGTGCCAGCAGCTTAGGACTCCAAGAGACCCAGTACTTC
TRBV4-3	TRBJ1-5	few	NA	CASSQSDGEWEHSNQPQHF	TGCGCCAGCAGCCAATCGGATGGGGAGTGGGAACATAGCAATCAGCCCCAGCATTTT
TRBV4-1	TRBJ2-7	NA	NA	CASSHGEAPYEQYF	TGCGCCAGCAGCCACGGGGAGGCGCCTTACGAGCAGTACTTC
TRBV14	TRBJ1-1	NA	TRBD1	CASSLITGAGVTEAFF	TGTGCCAGCAGCCTAATTACAGGGGCGGGTGTAACTGAAGCTTTCTTT
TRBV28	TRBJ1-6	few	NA	CASSLKGRYNSPLHF	TGTGCCAGCAGTTTAAAGGGGCGGTATAATTCACCCCTCCACTTT
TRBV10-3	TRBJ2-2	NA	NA	CAISGTPTNTGELFF	TGTGCCATCAGTGGGACTCCAACGAACACCGGGGAGCTGTTTTTT
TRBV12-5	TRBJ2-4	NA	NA	CASGRLKILTAKNIQYF	TGTGCTAGTGGGAGACTGAAAATCCTAACGGCCAAAAACATTCAGTACTTC
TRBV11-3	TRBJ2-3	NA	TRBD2	CASSWGAGDVDTQYF	TGTGCCAGCAGCTGGGGCGCGGGAGACGTAGATACGCAGTATTTT
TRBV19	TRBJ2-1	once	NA	CASSPQLAAVVNEQFF	TGTGCCAGTAGTCCCCAACTAGCCGCGGTCGTCAATGAGCAGTTCTTC
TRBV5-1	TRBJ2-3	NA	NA	CASSFLGASSTDTQYF	TGCGCCAGCAGCTTTTTGGGCGCCTCTAGCACAGATACGCAGTATTTT
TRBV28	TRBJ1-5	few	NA	CASSSTGTSNQPQHF	TGTGCCAGCAGTTCAACAGGGACCAGCAATCAGCCCCAGCATTTT
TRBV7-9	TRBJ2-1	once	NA	CASSLGRDSYNEQFF	TGTGCCAGCAGCTTAGGGCGGGACTCCTACAATGAGCAGTTCTTC
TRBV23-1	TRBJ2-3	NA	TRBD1	CASSRDRADTQYF	TGCGCCAGCAGTCGCGACAGGGCAGATACGCAGTATTTT
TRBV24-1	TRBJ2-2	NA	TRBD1	CATSDPLLQGSGELFF	TGTGCCACCAGTGATCCCCTCTTACAGGGGAGCGGGGAGCTGTTTTTT
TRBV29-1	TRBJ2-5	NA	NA	CSVGVSRETQYF	TGCAGCGTTGGGGTATCTAGAGAGACCCAGTACTTC
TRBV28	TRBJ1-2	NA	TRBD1	CASSLTAAGGNYGYTF	TGTGCCAGCAGTTTAACGGCGGCAGGGGGTAACTATGGCTACACCTTC
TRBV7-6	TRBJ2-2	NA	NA	CASSLGDTGELFF	TGTGCCAGCAGCTTAGGCGACACCGGGGAGCTGTTTTTT
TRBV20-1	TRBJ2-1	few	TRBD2	CSASYSGGPYNEQFF	TGCAGTGCTAGTTATAGCGGGGGCCCCTACAATGAGCAGTTCTTC
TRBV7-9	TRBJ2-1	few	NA	CASSLGTPTYNEQFF	TGTGCCAGCAGCTTAGGGACACCTACTTACAATGAGCAGTTCTTC
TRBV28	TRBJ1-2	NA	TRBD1	CASSLRGRGYGYTF	TGTGCCAGCAGTCTCCGGGGCAGGGGGTATGGCTACACCTTC
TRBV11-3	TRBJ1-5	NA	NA	CASSLIRKEIAGNQPQHF	TGTGCCAGCAGCTTAATTCGGAAGGAGATCGCTGGCAATCAGCCCCAGCATTTT
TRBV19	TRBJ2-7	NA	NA	CASSLYRDKSYEQYF	TGTGCCAGTAGTTTATACCGGGACAAGTCCTACGAGCAGTACTTC
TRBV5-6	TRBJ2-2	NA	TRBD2	CASSLIAGGTGELFF	TGTGCCAGCAGCTTAATAGCGGGAGGGACCGGGGAGCTGTTTTTT
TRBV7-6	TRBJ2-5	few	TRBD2	CASSLAGTSATPGETQYF	TGTGCCAGCAGCTTAGCGGGGACTAGCGCTACGCCAGGGGAGACCCAGTACTTC
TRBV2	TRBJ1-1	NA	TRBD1	CAKSGTGGTEAFF	TGTGCCAAGTCCGGGACAGGGGGCACTGAAGCTTTCTTT
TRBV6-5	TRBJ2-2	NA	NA	CASSYSQNTGELFF	TGTGCCAGCAGTTACTCCCAGAACACCGGGGAGCTGTTTTTT
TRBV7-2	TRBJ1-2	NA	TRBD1	CASSLDEVTGFAYGYTF	TGTGCCAGCAGCTTAGATGAGGTGACAGGGTTCGCCTATGGCTACACCTTC
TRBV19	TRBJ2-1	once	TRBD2	CASSSAGVEEQFF	TGTGCCAGTAGTAGTGCGGGAGTTGAGGAGCAGTTCTTC
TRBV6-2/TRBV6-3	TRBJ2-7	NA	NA	CASSLSTYEQYF	TGTGCCAGCAGTCTTAGTACCTACGAGCAGTACTTC
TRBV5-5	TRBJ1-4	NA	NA	CASSAQGTNEKLFF	TGTGCCAGCAGCGCTCAGGGTACTAATGAAAAACTGTTTTTT
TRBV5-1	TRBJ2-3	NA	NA	CASSQGTRTDTQYF	TGCGCCAGCTCCCAGGGGACCCGCACAGATACGCAGTATTTT
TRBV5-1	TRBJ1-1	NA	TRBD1	CASSWTGRTEAFF	TGCGCCAGCAGCTGGACAGGGCGTACTGAAGCTTTCTTT
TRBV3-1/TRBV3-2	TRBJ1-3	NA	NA	CASSQATRQLGGNTIYF	TGTGCCAGCAGCCAAGCGACGAGGCAGTTAGGTGGAAACACCATATATTTT
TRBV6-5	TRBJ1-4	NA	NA	CASRFRQATNEKLFF	TGTGCCAGCAGATTCCGACAGGCAACTAATGAAAAACTGTTTTTT
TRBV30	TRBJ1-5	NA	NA	CAWSVGQGGRTGQPQHF	TGTGCCTGGAGTGTTGGCCAGGGAGGGAGGACCGGTCAGCCCCAGCATTTT
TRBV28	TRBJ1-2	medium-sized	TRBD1	CASSPPGQGSGYTF	TGTGCCAGCAGTCCACCTGGACAGGGATCCGGCTACACCTTC
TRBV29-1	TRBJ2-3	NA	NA	CSVAHSTSYPYF	TGCAGCGTTGCCCATTCGACTAGTTACCCGTATTTT
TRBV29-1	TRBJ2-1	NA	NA	CSTRNGGADNEQFF	TGCAGCACACGCAATGGCGGAGCCGACAATGAGCAGTTCTTC
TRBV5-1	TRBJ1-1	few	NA	CASSLDGPSTEAFF	TGCGCCAGCAGCTTGGATGGTCCCAGCACTGAAGCTTTCTTT